The 22 T cell receptor beta chains below all came from one sample that was sequenced in a study of CD8 T cells in Susac syndrome. RNA totalling roughly 0.45 to 1 ug underwent reverse transcription with random hexamers. TCRdb recomputed calls from the immunoSEQ multiplex PCR reads with MiXCR, one row per CDR3 protein. Here the sample spans about 85,000 distinct CDR3 sequences, roughly 94% being singletons. Sample: CD8+ T cells from PBMCs. The receptors here all came from a human donor with Susac syndrome.

This chain joins TRBV25-1 and TRBJ2-5; TRBD2 matches at 10 bases. J was trimmed by 5 bases and V by 2 bases; bases with no gene match: 8. This CDR3 spans 16 amino acids. The germline V gene encodes CDR1 MGHDK and CDR2 SYGVNS. The CDR3 nucleotides read TGTGCCAGCAGTGAAAGGTCCCTAGCGGGAGTGGAGACCCAGTACTTC. Translating it yields CASSERSLAGVETQYF.

This chain uses TRBV6-5 with TRBJ2-2; D ambiguous. This CDR3 has 14 residues. Trimming took 0 bases from V and 6 from J, leaving 8 bases between them. Germline CDR1 and CDR2: MNHEY and SVGAGI. The CDR3 DNA reads as TGTGCCAGCAGTTACTCAACAACACCCGGGGAGCTGTTTTTT. Protein sequence: CASSYSTTPGELFF.

The rearrangement uses TRBV27 and TRBJ1-2; D call uncertain. V lost 0 bases and J 4 bases, leaving 6 bases between the germline ends. Germline-derived CDR1 and CDR2 are MNHEY and SMNVEV (reference sequence). This CDR3 spans 13 amino acids. CDR3 coding DNA: TGTGCCAGCAGTTTATCGCCACCCTATGGCTACACCTTC. This sequence encodes CASSLSPPYGYTF.

The V and J genes are TRBV28 and TRBJ2-1, with TRBD1 identical over 7 bases. V lost 10 bases to trimming and J lost 0 bases; unmatched junction nucleotides: 9. The CDR3 loop spans 15 amino acids. Germline V gene sequence: CDR1 MDHEN, CDR2 SYDVKM. The CDR3 sequence is CATNQGDPSYNEQFF. The CDR3 bases are TGTGCCACAAACCAGGGGGATCCCTCCTACAATGAGCAGTTCTTC.

The rearrangement joins TRBV10-2 to TRBJ2-3; D ambiguous. Germline V gives CDR1 WSHSY, CDR2 SAAADI. The CDR3 has 13 amino acids. Between the trimmed V and J ends, which lost 8 bases and 0 bases, there was a span of 9 bases. The CDR3 sequence is CASWAGSTDTQYF. CDR3 nucleotides: TGCGCCAGCTGGGCTGGTAGCACAGATACGCAGTATTTT.

The rearrangement links TRBV20-1 to TRBJ1-1; 7 bases agree with TRBD1. The CDR3 totals 14 residues. J gave up 3 bases and V 2 bases, and 6 bases lay outside the gene matches. Germline V gives CDR1 DFQATT, CDR2 SNEGSKA (reference sequence). This CDR3 is CSARIRGMDTEAFF. The CDR3 DNA reads as TGCAGTGCTAGAATCAGGGGGATGGACACTGAAGCTTTCTTT.

The chain uses TRBV9 and TRBJ2-1; D unclear. CDR1 is SGDLS, CDR2 YYNGEE, per germline. V gave up 0 bases and J gave up 0 bases, with 4 bases separating them. The CDR3 has 14 residues. DNA for the CDR3: TGTGCCAGCAGCGTAGGAAGCTCCTACAATGAGCAGTTCTTC. It encodes CASSVGSSYNEQFF.

J is TRBJ2-4 and V is TRBV24-1; TRBD1 agrees at 12 bases. The V and J ends lost 5 bases and 8 bases, in that order; junction bases with no gene match: 18. Germline loops: CDR1 KGHDR, CDR2 SFDVKD. There are 19 residues in the CDR3. This CDR3 reads CATSVRRGQGALVRDIQYF. In nucleotides, the CDR3 is TGTGCCACCAGTGTTCGCCGGGGACAGGGGGCCTTGGTCCGGGACATTCAGTACTTC.

This chain links TRBV4-3 with TRBJ2-1; weak D call: TRBD2 (6 bases). Trimming took off 0 bases at V and 4 bases at J, with 13 bases between the two ends. Germline-derived CDR1 and CDR2 are LGHNA and YSLEER. This CDR3 spans 16 amino acids. Here the CDR3 reads CASSQDEGSGYNEQFF. CDR3 nucleotides: TGCGCCAGCAGCCAAGATGAGGGTAGCGGATACAATGAGCAGTTCTTC.

The chain carries TRBV30 and TRBJ1-3; D remains ambiguous. The ends were cut back, 0 bases at V and 0 bases at J, with 9 bases in the middle. Germline V gene sequence: CDR1 GTSNPN, CDR2 SVGIG (reference sequence). This CDR3 has 15 amino acids. The CDR3 spells CAWSVGQSSGNTIYF. The CDR3 region has the DNA TGTGCCTGGAGTGTAGGGCAGTCCTCTGGAAACACCATATATTTT.

Only one count was recorded for this clonotype. The chain is built from TRBV18 and TRBJ2-7, with D possibly being TRBD1 (5 bases). CDR1 is KGHSH and CDR2 is LQKENI in the germline V gene. This CDR3 region has 14 residues. Trimming removed 2 bases at V and 0 bases at J, with 8 bases between. The DNA for the CDR3 is TGTGCCAGCTCACCAGCGGACACCTCCTACGAGCAGTACTTC. It is translated as CASSPADTSYEQYF.

V is TRBV3-1 and J is TRBJ1-1; D is undetermined. The germline V and J ends were trimmed by 1 base and 1 base, with 7 bases remaining between them. This CDR3 has 14 residues. Germline CDR1 is LGHDT and CDR2 is YNNKEL (reference sequence). The CDR3: CASSQANSNTEAFF. The CDR3 nucleotides are TGTGCCAGCAGCCAAGCTAACTCGAACACTGAAGCTTTCTTT.

The chain recombines TRBV14 with TRBJ2-1; D call uncertain. This CDR3 contains 15 residues. Germline CDR1 SGHDN, CDR2 FVKESK. The V gene lost 1 base and the J gene lost 5 bases, with 12 bases spanning the gap. The CDR3 sequence is CASSQVLGWDNEQFF. The CDR3 DNA reads TGTGCCAGCAGCCAAGTGCTAGGTTGGGACAATGAGCAGTTCTTC.

The chain recombines TRBV7-2 with TRBJ2-5; D possibly corresponds to TRBD2 (6 bases). The CDR3 is made up of 15 amino acids. V was pared by 0 bases and J by 5 bases, with 13 bases between. Per the germline V gene, CDR1 is SGHTA and CDR2 is FQGNSA. CDR3 nucleotides: TGTGCCAGCAGCTTAGCCGGGAGTACGGGGGAGACCCAGTACTTC. Its protein is CASSLAGSTGETQYF.

The chain is built from TRBV20-1 and TRBJ1-1; D is uncertain. V was trimmed by 5 bases and J by 7 bases, leaving 11 bases between them. Germline CDR1 is DFQATT and CDR2 is SNEGSKA (reference sequence). The CDR3 is 11 amino acids. The CDR3 DNA reads TGCAGTGCTGCCCTGGACGGTGAAGCTTTCTTT. The encoded protein is CSAALDGEAFF.

The rearrangement links TRBV6-5 to TRBJ2-3; D remains unclear. Germline V CDR1 and CDR2: MNHEY, SVGAGI. V dropped 0 bases and J dropped 8 bases, with 9 bases sitting between them. CDR3 size: 13 residues. The CDR3 reads CASSYSDGFTQYF. Here the CDR3 DNA reads TGTGCCAGCAGTTACTCGGACGGGTTTACGCAGTATTTT.

This chain links TRBV5-4 with TRBJ2-1, with 12 bases aligning to TRBD2. Germline CDR1 is SGHNT and CDR2 is YYREEE (reference sequence). The ends lost 3 bases at V and 8 bases at J; junction bases unmatched: 9. The length of the CDR3 is 16 residues. The CDR3 nucleotides are TGTGCCAGCAGCTACGCCGGAGGACTAGCGGGATATGAGCAGTTCTTC. Its translation: CASSYAGGLAGYEQFF.

V is TRBV29-1 and J is TRBJ2-7; D possibly corresponds to TRBD1 (5 bases). CDR3 length equals 12 residues. Between the trimmed V and J ends, which lost 6 bases and 1 base, there was a span of 10 bases. Germline-derived CDR1 and CDR2 are SQVTM and ANQGSEA. For the CDR3, the DNA is TGCAGCGTAAGGGGCTTATCCTACGAGCAGTACTTC. Translation gives CSVRGLSYEQYF.

The chain carries TRBV12-3 or TRBV12-4 and TRBJ2-5; 7 positions agree with TRBD2. With 1 base clipped from V and 5 bases from J, the junction kept 4 bases outside the gene matches. The CDR3 length is 14 residues. CDR3 residues: CASSLGTRVETQYF. CDR3 nucleotides: TGTGCCAGCAGTTTAGGGACTAGAGTCGAGACCCAGTACTTC.

Here the CDR3 DNA reads TGTGCCTGGAGTTTAGCGGGAGGGACCTACGAGCAGTACTTC. Translation: CAWSLAGGTYEQYF. V gene TRBV30 combines with J gene TRBJ2-7; 11 bases are shared with TRBD2. The CDR3 has 14 residues. The V segment lost 2 bases and the J segment 2 bases; nucleotides outside the gene matches: 2. Germline-derived CDR1 and CDR2 are GTSNPN and SVGIG (reference sequence).

The J gene is TRBJ2-1, the V gene TRBV6-2 or TRBV6-3; D may be TRBD2 (5 bases). CDR3 length: 14 amino acids. Germline V gives CDR1 MNHEY, CDR2 SVGEGT. V lost 2 bases and J 2 bases, leaving 7 bases between the germline ends. This chain's CDR3 is CASSYGGPYNEQFF. CDR3 nucleotide sequence: TGTGCCAGCAGTTACGGAGGACCCTACAATGAGCAGTTCTTC.

V and J are TRBV7-8 and TRBJ2-7; D could derive from TRBD1 or TRBD2 (5 bases each). CDR3 size: 15 residues. With 3 bases removed from V and 3 bases from J, the gap between germline ends came to 15 bases. Germline V CDR1 and CDR2: SGHVS, FQNEAQ. DNA for the CDR3: TGTGCCAGCAGCTTGGGACCGGGACCCGACTACGAGCAGTACTTC. It translates to CASSLGPGPDYEQYF.